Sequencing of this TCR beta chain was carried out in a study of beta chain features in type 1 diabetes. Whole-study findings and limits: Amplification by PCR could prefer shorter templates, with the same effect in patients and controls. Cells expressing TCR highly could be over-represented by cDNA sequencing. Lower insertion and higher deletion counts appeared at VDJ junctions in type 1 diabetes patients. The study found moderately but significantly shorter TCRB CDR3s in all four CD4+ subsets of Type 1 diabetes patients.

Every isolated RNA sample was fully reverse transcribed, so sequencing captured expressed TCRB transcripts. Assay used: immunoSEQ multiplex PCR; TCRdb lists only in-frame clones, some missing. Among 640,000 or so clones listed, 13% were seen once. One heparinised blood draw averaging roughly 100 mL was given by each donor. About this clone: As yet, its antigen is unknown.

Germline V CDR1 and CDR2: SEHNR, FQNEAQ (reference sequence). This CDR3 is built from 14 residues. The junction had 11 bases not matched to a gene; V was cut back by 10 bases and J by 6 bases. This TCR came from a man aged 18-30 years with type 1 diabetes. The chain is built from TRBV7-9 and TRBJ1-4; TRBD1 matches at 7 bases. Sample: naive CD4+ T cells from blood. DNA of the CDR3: TGTGCCACCCGACCGAAGGGGGCAGATGAAAAACTGTTTTTT. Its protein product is CATRPKGADEKLFF.